This TCR beta chain comes out of a study of regulatory T cells in long-lasting Graves disease. In building TCR beta libraries, iRepertoire HTBI primers were used together with Arm-PCR of CDR3 regions. Each CDR3 protein is one row after TCRdb ran MiXCR on the multiplex PCR reads. The repertoire holds hundreds of thousands of distinct CDR3 sequences, with around 21% as singletons. The time point here: persistent/refractory GD, antithyroid drugs over 5 years with positive TRAb. PBMC RNA served as the TCR library source. Germline V CDR1 and CDR2: MNHNS, SASEGT. V lost 7 bases, J lost 9 bases, and 13 bases lay in between. The CDR3 is 12 residues long.

Material: peripheral blood mononuclear cells (PBMCs), obtained when the disease was refractory, from a patient treated with antithyroid drugs. The clonotype comes from a female donor with Graves disease. The chain couples TRBV6-1 to TRBJ2-1; TRBD1 is a possible D gene (5 bases). In nucleotides, the CDR3 is TGTGCCAGCATCTACTTCCAGGGTGAGCAGTTCTTC. Translating gives CASIYFQGEQFF.